The TCR beta chain described here comes from a study of blood T cell repertoires in COVID-19. Deletions cut 2 bases from V and 5 bases from J, with 7 bases between. CDR3 length: 13 residues. Sequencing used immunoSEQ multiplex PCR; TCRdb keeps in-frame clones, though not all of them. Found here are under 250,000 clones, about 90% of them singletons; the top ten hold around 0.84%. Seattle researchers signed up patients amid active infection and tracked them longitudinally. This clone has only one observation. The V and J genes are TRBV12-3 or TRBV12-4 and TRBJ1-3, with D hard to call. This clonotype was sampled from a man in his 60s with COVID-19, enrolled during active disease. Input material: peripheral blood. For the CDR3, the DNA is TGTGCCAGCAGTTTAAACGGTAGAAACACCATATATTTT. Translating gives CASSLNGRNTIYF.